These T cell receptor beta chains were read from a single sample in a study of T cells in Graves' hyperthyroidism and ophthalmopathy. Using its own MiXCR run on the multiplex PCR reads, TCRdb lists one record per CDR3 protein. The sample holds roughly 630,000 distinct CDR3 sequences, about 15% seen once. Material for sequencing was blood. The receptors come from a woman in her thirties with Graves' hyperthyroidism. CDR3s include the opening cysteine and the closing phenylalanine or tryptophan. Fields, in order: V gene, J gene, D gene, CDR3 protein. D genes are given only for firm matches.

>TRBV5-5|TRBJ2-1|-
CASSLRLATGEQFF
>TRBV3-1|TRBJ1-1|TRBD1
CASSPLLHRGRMNTEAFF
>TRBV11-2|TRBJ2-3|TRBD2
CASSTTSGSLTDTQYF
>TRBV19|TRBJ2-1|-
CASSIGLTYEQFF
>TRBV14|TRBJ1-2|-
CASSQDASQGSYYNGYTF
>TRBV7-2|TRBJ2-1|TRBD2
CASSTTRAGGEQFF
>TRBV28|TRBJ2-5|-
CASNRRPQETQYF
>TRBV4-1|TRBJ2-1|TRBD2
CASSPLILLANEQFF
>TRBV7-6|TRBJ2-1|-
CASSLPSGAYNEQFF
>TRBV27|TRBJ2-7|-
CASSLTGFGTPTYEQYF
>TRBV5-1|TRBJ2-1|TRBD1
CASSSIQGAGSYNEQFF
>TRBV6-1|TRBJ2-7|TRBD2
CASRTPTGLVAYEQYF
>TRBV20-1|TRBJ1-5|-
CSAARGGNQPQHF
>TRBV2|TRBJ2-2|-
CASSREWGTGELFF
>TRBV2|TRBJ2-7|-
CASGGRSYEQYF
>TRBV12-3/TRBV12-4|TRBJ2-5|-
CASSLKGRETQYF
>TRBV10-2|TRBJ1-5|-
CASSLVPSREQHF
>TRBV27|TRBJ2-1|TRBD2
CASSLPGLGHNEQFF
>TRBV9|TRBJ2-7|-
CASSVDEGRLYEQYF
>TRBV5-1|TRBJ2-5|-
CASSLQETQYF
>TRBV6-1|TRBJ1-4|-
CASSEIWANREKLFF
>TRBV27|TRBJ2-1|-
CASERTGQQFF